This T cell receptor beta chain was recorded in a study of blood T cells in healthy people across ages. The CDR3 runs 12 residues. Trimming shortened V by 1 base and J by 7 bases, and 4 bases separated the two germline ends. CDR1 is SEHNR, CDR2 FQNEAQ, per germline (reference sequence). The authors ran a second PCR of about 6 to 11 cycles using a sample-barcoded 5' primer and a J-beta primer mix. Sequencing recovered at least 3 million CDR3-containing paired-end reads from each sample. TCRdb redid the calling of the 5' RACE reads with MiXCR, one entry per CDR3 protein. The repertoire holds 1.5 million to 2 million distinct CDR3 sequences, about 39% seen once, with roughly 23% in the top ten. Overall study results and limits: Correlation between TCR beta diversity and naive T cell percentage was strong. Observed TCR beta diversity per million T cells went down as age went up. This fall followed a roughly linear course with age.

As regards this clonotype: Its antigen is currently unknown.

Input material: blood. The TCR comes from a human donor in good health. The chain employs TRBV7-9 and TRBJ1-4; no firm D call. The CDR3 loop reads CASSLVLEKLFF. The CDR3 DNA reads as TGTGCCAGCAGCTTAGTCCTTGAAAAACTGTTTTTT.